These 19 T cell receptor beta chains originate from one sample sequenced in a study of regulatory dendritic cells for organ transplantation. Data came from immunoSEQ multiplex PCR; TCRdb stores just in-frame clones and leaves some out. Seen here are under 30,000 clones, over 60% observed once, and the top ten hold less than 2.5%. The sequenced sample consisted of memory CD4+ T cells from blood. The subset was: CD45RO+ memory T cells. The receptors shown here come from a human donor in good health.

This clone was seen a few times. The sample carries other DNA sequences with the same CDR3. The V gene is TRBV18, the J gene TRBJ1-2; 10 bases fit TRBD1. Trimming cost V 6 bases and J 8 bases; bases outside gene matches: 6. This CDR3 region has 13 residues. Germline CDR1 KGHSH, CDR2 LQKENI. CDR3: CASSPGTGEGYTF. Here the CDR3 DNA reads TGTGCCAGCTCCCCCGGGACAGGGGAGGGCTACACCTTC.

This clone occurred once. J is TRBJ1-3 and V is TRBV20-1; no definite D call. The CDR3 runs to 11 residues. V was pared by 0 bases and J by 9 bases, with 6 bases between. CDR1 is DFQATT and CDR2 is SNEGSKA in the germline V gene (reference sequence). In DNA, the CDR3 is TGCAGTGCTAGAGATGAGGGCACCATATATTTT. It translates to CSARDEGTIYF.

The CDR3 here is CASSAPPGERLFF. DNA of the CDR3: TGTGCCAGCAGTGCTCCCCCCGGAGAAAGGCTGTTTTTT. J is TRBJ1-4 and V is TRBV25-1; D gene ambiguous. CDR3 length equals 13 residues. CDR1 and CDR2 (germline): MGHDK, SYGVNS. Trimming took 4 bases from V and 14 from J, leaving 17 bases between them.

The V call is TRBV30, the J call TRBJ2-7, with 7 bases fitting TRBD1. CDR1 is GTSNPN and CDR2 is SVGIG in the germline V gene (reference sequence). The V segment lost 0 bases and the J segment 0 bases; nucleotides outside the gene matches: 5. The CDR3 runs 15 residues. The CDR3 nucleotides read TGTGCCTGGAGTGTTGGGACAGACAGCTCCTACGAGCAGTACTTC. Translation gives CAWSVGTDSSYEQYF.

V and J are TRBV10-1 and TRBJ2-1; D is perhaps TRBD1 or TRBD2 (5 bases each). The CDR3 runs to 14 residues. CDR1 and CDR2 (germline): WNHNN, SYGVQD (reference sequence). Trimming pared 6 bases from V and 7 bases from J, leaving 16 bases between. In DNA form, the CDR3 reads TGCGCCAGCAGGGGACCCCACGTGAGGAATGAGCAGTTCTTC. Protein product: CASRGPHVRNEQFF.

The chain carries TRBV7-8 and TRBJ1-5, with unresolved D. The CDR3 runs to 15 residues. CDR1 is SGHVS, CDR2 FQNEAQ, per germline. V was pared by 0 bases and J by 4 bases, with 10 bases between. The CDR3 region has the DNA TGTGCCAGCAGCTTAGCGTGGGCTGGGAATCAGCCCCAGCATTTT. It specifies CASSLAWAGNQPQHF. Full variable domain (outside the CDR3, taken from reference TRBV7-8 and TRBJ1-5): GAGVSQSPRYKVAKRGQDVALRCDPISGHVSLFWYQQALGQGPEFLTYFQNEAQLDKSGLPSDRFFAERPEGSVSTLKIQRTQQEDSAVYLCASSLAWAGNQPQHFGDGTRLSIL.

The gene calls are TRBV2 and TRBJ1-5; D is uncertain. Germline loops: CDR1 SNHLY, CDR2 FYNNEI. The germline V and J ends were trimmed by 0 bases and 7 bases, with 13 bases remaining between them. CDR3 length: 15 amino acids. In nucleotides, the CDR3 is TGTGCCAGCAGTGAAGCGGTTTCTGGAGGCCAGCCCCAGCATTTT. As protein: CASSEAVSGGQPQHF.

This chain connects TRBV27 to TRBJ1-2; tentatively, D is TRBD1 (6 bases). Germline CDR1 and CDR2: MNHEY and SMNVEV (reference sequence). V lost 6 bases and J 0 bases, leaving 20 bases between the germline ends. CDR3 length: 17 residues. Here the CDR3 DNA reads TGTGCCAGCAGAACCCAGGGGAAGACAGCAGCTAACTATGGCTACACCTTC. Protein sequence: CASRTQGKTAANYGYTF.

The rearrangement links TRBV14 to TRBJ2-1; TRBD1 is a possible D gene (5 bases). V was shortened by 0 bases and J by 4 bases, with 10 bases between the two germline ends. CDR3 length: 15 residues. Germline V gene data show CDR1 as SGHDN and CDR2 as FVKESK. The CDR3 region is CASSQDRGRYNEQFF. CDR3 DNA sequence: TGTGCCAGCAGCCAAGATAGGGGCAGGTACAATGAGCAGTTCTTC.

The V gene is TRBV5-1, the J gene TRBJ2-3; tentative D call: TRBD2 (5 bases). The V and J ends lost 2 bases and 1 base respectively, with 5 bases between them. Germline V gene data show CDR1 as SGHRS and CDR2 as YFSETQ. There are 13 residues in the CDR3. CDR3 in amino acids: CASSFSGTDTQYF. In nucleotides, the CDR3 is TGCGCCAGCAGCTTTAGCGGCACAGATACGCAGTATTTT.

The J gene is TRBJ2-3, the V gene TRBV7-2, with TRBD2 matching over 8 bases. The V gene end was trimmed by 4 bases and the J gene end by 8 bases; junction bases not matched to a gene: 14. CDR1 and CDR2 from the germline V gene are SGHTA and FQGNSA. This CDR3 comprises 16 residues. CDR3 protein: CASSSTGTRSIGTQYF. The CDR3 DNA reads as TGTGCCAGCAGCTCGACCGGGACTAGAAGTATCGGTACGCAGTATTTT. The full variable domain, its missing parts supplied by reference TRBV7-2 and TRBJ2-3, is GAGVSQSPSNKVTEKGKDVELRCDPISGHTALYWYRQSLGQGLEFLIYFQGNSAPDKSGLPSDRFSAERTGGSVSTLTIQRTQQEDSAVYLCASSSTGTRSIGTQYFGPGTRLTVL.

This clone was counted only a few times. V is TRBV19 and J is TRBJ1-2; 7 bases align to TRBD1. Germline V gene lookup returns CDR1 LNHDA and CDR2 SQIVND (reference sequence). The V segment lost 8 bases and the J segment 4 bases; nucleotides outside the gene matches: 7. CDR3 size: 13 residues. The CDR3 DNA sequence: TGTGCCAGTTGGGACAGAGACCTCTATGGCTACACCTTC. Protein: CASWDRDLYGYTF.

CDR3 sequence (DNA): TGTGCCAGCAGCTCTAGCGGATCTAGCACAGATACGCAGTATTTT. Protein: CASSSSGSSTDTQYF. This rearrangement joins TRBV9 to TRBJ2-3; 7 bases agree with TRBD2. There are 15 residues in the CDR3. The V gene's germline CDR1 is SGDLS and CDR2 YYNGEE. The V segment lost 4 bases and the J segment 0 bases; nucleotides outside the gene matches: 5.

The chain has TRBV7-3 and TRBJ1-2; 10 bases align to TRBD1. The junction had 9 bases not matched to a gene; V was cut back by 5 bases and J by 6 bases. This CDR3 comprises 15 residues. From germline, CDR1 is SGHTA and CDR2 FQGTGA. CDR3 DNA: TGTGCCAGCAGCCCAAGAGGGGGACAGGGGAATGGCTACACCTTC. As protein: CASSPRGGQGNGYTF.

The DNA for the CDR3 is TGTGCCAGCAGCTTAGAAAGACTTCCCAACTATGGCTACACCTTC. Protein: CASSLERLPNYGYTF. This chain connects TRBV7-9 to TRBJ1-2; D not resolved. The CDR3 runs to 15 residues. Per the germline V gene, CDR1 is SEHNR and CDR2 is FQNEAQ (reference sequence). V gave up 1 base and J gave up 2 bases, with 11 bases separating them.

The chain recombines TRBV6-1 with TRBJ1-3, with D unclear. The germline CDR1 and CDR2 sequences are MNHNS and SASEGT. V lost 5 bases and J 0 bases, leaving 11 bases between the germline ends. The CDR3 totals 15 residues. This CDR3 is CASSLTSDSGNTIYF. The CDR3 DNA reads as TGTGCCAGCAGTCTAACGTCTGACTCTGGAAACACCATATATTTT.

The chain is built from TRBV7-8 and TRBJ1-3, with TRBD1 identical over 8 bases. This CDR3 comprises 17 residues. V gave up 4 bases and J gave up 2 bases; unmatched junction bases: 10. CDR1 is SGHVS and CDR2 is FQNEAQ in the germline V gene. In nucleotides, the CDR3 is TGTGCCAGCAGCTCGGACAGGGTACGAGGCCCTGGAAACACCATATATTTT. Amino acid sequence: CASSSDRVRGPGNTIYF.

The J gene is TRBJ1-3, the V gene TRBV4-2; tentatively, D is TRBD1 (5 bases). Per the germline V gene, CDR1 is LGHNA and CDR2 is YNFKEQ. The CDR3 has 19 residues. V was clipped by 0 bases and J by 2 bases, with 20 bases between them. The CDR3 sequence is CASSQDRQGGYSAGNTIYF. Written as DNA, the CDR3 is TGTGCCAGCAGCCAAGATCGGCAGGGTGGGTACTCCGCTGGAAACACCATATATTTT.

The V call is TRBV5-6, the J call TRBJ1-2; perhaps TRBD1 as D (6 bases). CDR1 SGHDT and CDR2 YYEEEE come from the germline V gene. This CDR3 spans 15 amino acids. V lost 2 bases to trimming and J lost 8 bases, with 19 bases between them. For the CDR3, the DNA is TGTGCCAGCAGCTTCAACAGGGTGGCCGGTTGGGGCTACACCTTC. It translates to CASSFNRVAGWGYTF. The variable domain in full, with the rest retrieved from reference TRBV5-6 and TRBJ1-2, is DAGVTQSPTHLIKTRGQQVTLRCSPKSGHDTVSWYQQALGQGPQFIFQYYEEEERQRGNFPDRFSGHQFPNYSSELNVNALLLGDSALYLCASSFNRVAGWGYTFGSGTRLTVV.